The table lists the clone carrying this TCR beta chain with a count of one. The source of the sample is a study of blood T cell repertoires in COVID-19. About the research overall: Sources were T cells, B-cell-depleted T cells, or PBMCs; the material itself was cDNA or gDNA.

The CDR3 length is 15 residues. Germline V gives CDR1 SGDLS, CDR2 YYNGEE. V lost 3 bases and J lost 0, with 9 bases in between. Authors' processing steps: Quantification of nucleated cells was approximated via reference gene primer amplification. The protocol was immunoSEQ multiplex PCR, while the TCRdb copy is restricted to in-frame clones and leaves out a portion. The V and J calls and clone size come from that table; D and trimming were worked out from the DNA. The sample includes some 200,000 clones, around nine tenths of them seen just once. The TCR sequence derives from a man between 70 and 80 years old with acute or convalescent COVID-19. Sequenced input: peripheral blood. The J gene is TRBJ1-4, the V gene TRBV9; no clear D gene. This CDR3 reads CASSETDATNEKLFF. CDR3 coding DNA: TGTGCCAGCAGCGAAACAGATGCAACTAATGAAAAACTGTTTTTT.